The sequence of this T cell receptor (beta chain) was determined in a study of low-dose radiotherapy and immunotherapy resistance in tumors. Across the whole study: Starting cycle 1 day 1, oral aspirin 300 mg was given daily for four cycles.

Germline V gene lookup returns CDR1 SGHRS and CDR2 YFSETQ. The V end was cut by 0 bases, the J end by 6 bases, with 13 bases between. The CDR3 runs 15 residues. Tumors of eligible patients were advanced, solid and lacking tumor-infiltrating lymphocytes. Covering alpha and beta chains, TRAV- and TRBV-specific primers were used for the first-strand cDNA. It was with a constant-region primer and a V-primer adapter that TCRs were amplified over roughly 19 PCR cycles. Amplification of isolated mRNA was accomplished via in vitro transcription. TCRdb reprocessed the reads via MiXCR and lists one record per CDR3 protein. The profile shows about 18,000 distinct CDR3 sequences, around two thirds of them singletons.

The chain recombines TRBV5-1 with TRBJ1-5; D possibly corresponds to TRBD1 (6 bases). The clonotype comes from a human donor with advanced metastatic prostate, ovarian, gallbladder or colorectal cancer (not recorded which). This table probably holds off-target reads from a library built for another chain. CDR3 sequence (DNA): TGCGCCAGCAGCTTGGACGGGGGGCACGGTCAGCCCCAGCATTTT. Amino acids: CASSLDGGHGQPQHF.